This T cell receptor (beta chain) was identified during a study of blood T cell repertoires in COVID-19. Study context: COVID-19 samples from acute and convalescent phases originated in the United States, Italy and Spain. T cells, B-cell-depleted T cells, or PBMCs supplied cDNA or gDNA.

Participants spanned ages 18 to 89 years and resided in 20 to 25 US areas. Cohorts were assigned according to the clinical history that participants reported. Clones were sequenced by immunoSEQ multiplex PCR, and TCRdb holds only the in-frame ones, with some missing. The table includes approximately 150,000 clones, roughly 80% detected once. Trimming left V 4 bases short and J 5 bases short, with 15 bases between. The germline gives CDR1 SQVTM, CDR2 ANQGSEA. The CDR3 runs to 14 residues. This receptor was obtained from a man aged 35-49 years with acute COVID-19. V gene TRBV29-1 combines with J gene TRBJ2-1; D perhaps matches TRBD1 (5 bases). The specimen sequenced was PBMCs or T cells enriched from blood (not recorded which). The DNA of the CDR3 is TGCAGCGTTGTCGGCTTAAGGGGCAACAATGAGCAGTTCTTC. It encodes CSVVGLRGNNEQFF.